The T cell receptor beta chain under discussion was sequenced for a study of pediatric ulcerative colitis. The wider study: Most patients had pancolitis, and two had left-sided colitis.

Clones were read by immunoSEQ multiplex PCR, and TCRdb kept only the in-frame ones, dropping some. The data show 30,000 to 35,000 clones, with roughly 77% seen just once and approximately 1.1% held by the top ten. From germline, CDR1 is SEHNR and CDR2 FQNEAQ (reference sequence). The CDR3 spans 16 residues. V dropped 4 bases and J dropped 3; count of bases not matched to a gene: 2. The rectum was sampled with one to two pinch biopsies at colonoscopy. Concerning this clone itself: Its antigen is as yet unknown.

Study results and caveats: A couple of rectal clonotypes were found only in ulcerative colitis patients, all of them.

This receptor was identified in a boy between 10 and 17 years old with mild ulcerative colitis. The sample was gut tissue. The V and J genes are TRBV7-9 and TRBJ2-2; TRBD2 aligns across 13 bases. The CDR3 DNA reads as TGTGCCAGCAGCTGGACTAGCGGGGGATACACCGGGGAGCTGTTTTTT. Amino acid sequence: CASSWTSGGYTGELFF.